The 12 T cell receptor beta chains given below trace back to one sample, sequenced in a study of T cell changes during pregnancy in multiple sclerosis. Profiling relied on immunoSEQ multiplex PCR, and the TCRdb table lists in-frame clones only, not all of them. The data hold 90,000 or so clones, with around 93% observed a single time. Sequenced here: PBMCs, sampled in the first trimester of pregnancy. These receptors originate from a female donor in good health, serving as a control in a pregnancy study. Some clones in this sample may be carry-over from other donors' samples.

The chain has TRBV28 and TRBJ2-2; 7 bases are a match to TRBD1. The CDR3 sequence is 12 residues long. Germline CDR1 and CDR2: MDHEN and SYDVKM. V was clipped by 6 bases and J by 10 bases; unmatched bases: 5. CDR3 sequence: CASSIQGKELFF. The CDR3, as DNA: TGTGCCAGCAGCATACAGGGGAAGGAGCTGTTTTTT.

V is TRBV11-1 and J is TRBJ2-3; D not resolved. CDR3 size: 15 residues. Germline V lookup: CDR1 SGHAT, CDR2 FQDESV (reference sequence). Trimming removed 5 bases at V and 2 bases at J, with 14 bases between. CDR3 nucleotides: TGTGCCAGCAGCGAAACCCCCGACTTCACAGATACGCAGTATTTT. Translation gives CASSETPDFTDTQYF.

The chain employs TRBV29-1 and TRBJ2-5; D gene unclear. Looked up from germline, CDR1 is SQVTM and CDR2 is ANQGSEA. V dropped 2 bases and J dropped 4 bases, with 5 bases sitting between them. This CDR3 region has 11 residues. CDR3 nucleotide sequence: TGCAGCGTTGAATTCGGAGAGACCCAGTACTTC. It specifies CSVEFGETQYF.

The rearrangement uses TRBV7-2 and TRBJ1-2; a weak D match, TRBD1 (5 bases). The V gene's germline CDR1 is SGHTA and CDR2 FQGNSA. This CDR3 has 14 residues. Trimming cost V 11 bases and J 7 bases, with 23 bases left between them. The CDR3 protein is CAAAQGPARSGYTF. In DNA form, the CDR3 reads TGTGCCGCCGCGCAGGGCCCCGCGAGGAGTGGCTACACCTTC.

V and J are TRBV28 and TRBJ1-2, with D maybe TRBD1 (5 bases). Germline values: CDR1 MDHEN, CDR2 SYDVKM. The V and J ends lost 8 bases and 0 bases respectively, with 13 bases between them. The CDR3 contains 14 residues. In DNA, the CDR3 is TGTGCCAGCTCCCCTCAGGGAACTAACTATGGCTACACCTTC. It translates to CASSPQGTNYGYTF.

In its sample, this clone was seen once. The V call is TRBV5-1, the J call TRBJ2-7, with 7 positions matching TRBD1. With 4 bases clipped from V and 3 bases from J, the junction kept 10 bases outside the gene matches. The CDR3 is 15 amino acids. CDR1 and CDR2 from the germline V gene are SGHRS and YFSETQ. The chain's CDR3 is CASSPVSGTDYEQYF. The CDR3 region has the DNA TGCGCCAGCAGCCCGGTTTCCGGGACAGACTACGAGCAGTACTTC.

This chain's CDR3 is CSVGRDTDTQYF. In DNA form, the CDR3 reads TGCAGCGTTGGTCGAGACACAGATACGCAGTATTTT. The chain has TRBV29-1 and TRBJ2-3; D not resolved. Looked up from germline, CDR1 is SQVTM and CDR2 is ANQGSEA. The CDR3 length is 12 residues. V lost 4 bases, J lost 2 bases, and 7 bases lay in between.

V gene TRBV18 combines with J gene TRBJ1-5; D remains ambiguous. Germline CDR1 and CDR2: KGHSH and LQKENI. CDR3 length: 12 amino acids. The germline V and J ends were trimmed by 0 bases and 9 bases, with 6 bases remaining between them. The CDR3 nucleotides read TGTGCCAGCTCACCACCGGGAGGGCCCCAGCATTTT. Protein: CASSPPGGPQHF.

The chain carries TRBV7-8 and TRBJ1-1; D gene unclear. The V gene lost 4 bases and the J gene lost 3 bases, with 9 bases spanning the gap. CDR3 size: 13 residues. CDR1 is SGHVS, CDR2 FQNEAQ, per germline. The CDR3 loop is CASSYQVDTEAFF. The DNA for the CDR3 is TGTGCCAGCAGCTATCAGGTGGACACTGAAGCTTTCTTT.

The genes are TRBV7-6 and TRBJ2-2; maybe TRBD2 (5 bases). V lost 8 bases to trimming and J lost 3 bases, with 7 bases between them. CDR1 is SGHVS, CDR2 FNYEAQ, per germline. The CDR3 runs to 12 residues. The CDR3 region has the DNA TGTGCCAGCGGACTGTACACCGGGGAGCTGTTTTTT. Translation: CASGLYTGELFF.

The chain combines TRBV6-5 with TRBJ2-2; TRBD2 might be the D (5 bases). The CDR3 runs to 14 residues. Germline assignment: CDR1 MNHEY and CDR2 SVGAGI. Trimming removed 6 bases at V and 1 base at J, with 9 bases between. The DNA of the CDR3 is TGTGCCAGCAGGAGGGTAGGGAACACCGGGGAGCTGTTTTTT. Amino acid sequence: CASRRVGNTGELFF.

This chain uses TRBV10-3 with TRBJ1-2; 10 bases are a match to TRBD1. Unmatched junction bases numbered 0, after V lost 0 bases and J lost 2 bases. The germline CDR1 and CDR2 sequences are ENHRY and SYGVKD. The CDR3 totals 15 residues. This chain's CDR3 is CAISESGQGNYGYTF. CDR3 DNA sequence: TGTGCCATCAGTGAGTCGGGACAGGGGAACTATGGCTACACCTTC.